This is a list of T cell receptor beta chains from one sample in a study of blood T cell repertoires in COVID-19. Method: immunoSEQ multiplex PCR; TCRdb's copy keeps in-frame clones and lacks some. The profile shows about 200,000 clones, roughly 84% of them singletons. The sample consisted of peripheral blood. Every receptor here comes from a man aged 50-60 years with COVID-19, enrolled during active disease. CDR3s include the opening cysteine and the closing phenylalanine or tryptophan. The D gene is left open where the match is weak. The size of a clone is reported for some rows only, either as once, few or many, or as a class for expanded clones.

CDR3aa	CDR3nt	v_gene	j_gene	abundance	d_gene
CASSPITAVSYEQYF	TGTGCCAGCTCACCAATAACAGCGGTCTCCTACGAGCAGTACTTC	TRBV18	TRBJ2-7	once	NA
CASSPTGVWETQYF	TGTGCCAGCTCGCCGACAGGGGTTTGGGAGACCCAGTACTTC	TRBV18	TRBJ2-5	many	TRBD1
CASSLGLGLPLSGYTF	TGTGCCAGCAGCTTAGGACTGGGACTCCCCCTTTCTGGCTACACCTTC	TRBV7-2	TRBJ1-2	NA	NA
CASRAAGARNTEAFF	TGTGCCAGCAGGGCGGCAGGGGCCCGGAACACTGAAGCTTTCTTT	TRBV25-1	TRBJ1-1	once	NA
CASSLDGRGYGYTF	TGCGCCAGCAGCTTGGACGGCAGGGGCTATGGCTACACCTTC	TRBV5-1	TRBJ1-2	NA	NA
CASSPGTGDRETQYF	TGTGCCAGTAGTCCTGGGACAGGAGACCGAGAGACCCAGTACTTC	TRBV19	TRBJ2-5	NA	TRBD1
CASTSVAGGTYEQYF	TGTGCCAGCACCTCCGTAGCGGGGGGAACCTACGAGCAGTACTTC	TRBV6-5	TRBJ2-7	NA	TRBD2
CASSQDARGGAETQYF	TGTGCCAGCAGCCAAGACGCTCGGGGGGGCGCGGAGACCCAGTACTTC	TRBV4-2	TRBJ2-5	once	TRBD2
CASSIWSLRTDTQYF	TGTGCCAGTAGTATCTGGTCACTCCGCACAGATACGCAGTATTTT	TRBV19	TRBJ2-3	few	NA
CASSLAGSGIGTQYF	TGTGCCAGCAGCTTGGCCGGGTCGGGAATTGGCACGCAGTATTTT	TRBV5-4	TRBJ2-3	NA	NA
CASSQLSGLANTGELFF	TGTGCCAGCAGCCAATTGTCAGGGCTCGCGAACACCGGGGAGCTGTTTTTT	TRBV14	TRBJ2-2	NA	NA
CASSLGPPWGGYGYTF	TGTGCCAGCAGCTTAGGACCCCCCTGGGGCGGCTATGGCTACACCTTC	TRBV7-9	TRBJ1-2	NA	NA
CASSLRQTEAFF	TGTGCCAGCAGTTTAAGACAGACTGAAGCTTTCTTT	TRBV12-3/TRBV12-4	TRBJ1-1	NA	NA
CASSLGQGRGYEQYF	TGTGCCAGCAGCTTGGGACAGGGAAGAGGCTACGAGCAGTACTTC	TRBV5-6	TRBJ2-7	NA	TRBD1
CASSTRDTGELFF	TGTGCCAGCAGCACCAGGGACACCGGGGAGCTGTTTTTT	TRBV12-3/TRBV12-4	TRBJ2-2	NA	NA
CAWSAGVQRPLHF	TGTGCCTGGAGCGCAGGGGTGCAGAGACCCCTCCACTTT	TRBV30	TRBJ1-6	NA	NA
CASSQDGTSGGAFTGELFF	TGCGCCAGCAGCCAAGATGGGACTAGCGGGGGGGCATTCACCGGGGAGCTGTTTTTT	TRBV4-3	TRBJ2-2	NA	TRBD2
CASSREGLNTEAFF	TGTGCCAGCTCACGGGAGGGTCTGAACACTGAAGCTTTCTTT	TRBV18	TRBJ1-1	NA	NA
CASRSGSGGYNEQFF	TGTGCCAGCAGAAGCGGGAGCGGGGGGTACAATGAGCAGTTCTTC	TRBV6-5	TRBJ2-1	NA	TRBD2
CASSLGSRQETQYF	TGTGCCAGCAGCTTAGGGTCTCGCCAAGAGACCCAGTACTTC	TRBV13	TRBJ2-5	NA	NA
CASSPRQGVFYNEQFF	TGTGCCAGTAGTCCACGACAGGGGGTCTTCTACAATGAGCAGTTCTTC	TRBV19	TRBJ2-1	NA	TRBD1
CATRARSGASTDTQYF	TGTGCCACCAGAGCCCGAAGCGGTGCTAGCACAGATACGCAGTATTTT	TRBV24-1	TRBJ2-3	NA	NA
CASSYGTGVVETQYF	TGCGCCAGCAGCTACGGGACAGGGGTCGTAGAGACCCAGTACTTC	TRBV5-1	TRBJ2-5	NA	TRBD1
CASSLRPGLAGDYEQYF	TGTGCCAGCAGCTTAAGGCCGGGACTAGCGGGGGACTACGAGCAGTACTTC	TRBV7-3	TRBJ2-7	NA	TRBD2
CASSLVQVMANTEAFF	TGTGCCAGCAGCTTGGTTCAGGTGATGGCGAACACTGAAGCTTTCTTT	TRBV5-5	TRBJ1-1	NA	NA
CASSYPGLHYEQYF	TGTGCCAGCAGTTACCCGGGACTCCACTACGAGCAGTACTTC	TRBV6-2/TRBV6-3	TRBJ2-7	NA	NA
CASRQAGAKNIQYF	TGTGCCAGTAGGCAGGCTGGAGCCAAAAACATTCAGTACTTC	TRBV19	TRBJ2-4	NA	NA
CASSRITGTGLIAEAFF	TGTGCCAGCAGCCGAATTACCGGGACAGGGCTCATCGCTGAAGCTTTCTTT	TRBV3-1/TRBV3-2	TRBJ1-1	once	TRBD1
CASSLTNGEQFF	TGTGCCAGCAGCTTAACAAATGGTGAGCAGTTCTTC	TRBV7-9	TRBJ2-1	few	NA
CASSPIPGNEQFF	TGTGCCAGCAGCCCCATCCCGGGGAATGAGCAGTTCTTC	TRBV7-3	TRBJ2-1	NA	NA
CASRPQDSDYYNEQFF	TGTGCCAGCCGCCCCCAAGACTCCGACTACTACAATGAGCAGTTCTTC	TRBV27	TRBJ2-1	NA	NA
CASSDAQGAANEKLFF	TGCGCCAGCAGTGATGCCCAGGGGGCAGCTAATGAAAAACTGTTTTTT	TRBV10-2	TRBJ1-4	NA	TRBD1
CATSASGSTDTQYF	TGTGCCACCAGTGCTAGCGGAAGCACAGATACGCAGTATTTT	TRBV24-1	TRBJ2-3	NA	TRBD2
CSVEQDEAFF	TGCAGCGTTGAACAGGATGAAGCTTTCTTT	TRBV29-1	TRBJ1-1	NA	NA
CASSLTRGGGADTQYF	TGTGCCAGCAGCTTGACTCGCGGGGGGGGAGCAGATACGCAGTATTTT	TRBV5-6	TRBJ2-3	NA	TRBD2
CASSRLQGGSNQPQHF	TGTGCCAGCAGTCGACTACAGGGCGGGAGCAATCAGCCCCAGCATTTT	TRBV6-6	TRBJ1-5	NA	NA
CASSYGHDYEQYF	TGTGCCAGCAGTTACGGGCACGACTACGAGCAGTACTTC	TRBV6-6	TRBJ2-7	NA	NA
CSASDRGKLFF	TGCAGTGCTAGCGATAGGGGGAAACTGTTTTTT	TRBV20-1	TRBJ1-4	NA	NA
CASSPGQGNEAFF	TGTGCCAGCAGCCCGGGACAGGGGAATGAAGCTTTCTTT	TRBV9	TRBJ1-1	NA	TRBD1
CASSVGPGGYEQYF	TGTGCCAGCAGTGTCGGCCCGGGGGGCTACGAGCAGTACTTC	TRBV25-1	TRBJ2-7	NA	TRBD2
CASSLGLAGPSTDTQYF	TGCGCCAGCAGCTTGGGCCTAGCGGGACCGAGCACAGATACGCAGTATTTT	TRBV5-1	TRBJ2-3	NA	TRBD2
CASSLKGSSTDTQYF	TGTGCCAGCAGCTTAAAGGGGTCTAGCACAGATACGCAGTATTTT	TRBV7-8	TRBJ2-3	NA	NA
CATSAHGESPTEAFF	TGTGCCACCAGTGCCCACGGAGAGTCTCCCACTGAAGCTTTCTTT	TRBV24-1	TRBJ1-1	NA	NA
CASSGRAESPLHF	TGTGCCAGCAGTGGCAGGGCCGAATCACCCCTCCACTTT	TRBV27	TRBJ1-6	NA	NA